These 32 T cell receptor beta chains share one sample of origin, sequenced in a study of blood T cell repertoires in COVID-19. Repertoires were generated with immunoSEQ multiplex PCR, while TCRdb's copy carries only in-frame clones and drops some. The sample contains 200,000 to 250,000 clones, about 86% of which appear only once. Input material: PBMCs or T cells enriched from blood (not recorded which). These receptors all come from a woman aged 50 to 60 in a cohort exposed to, infected with or recovered from COVID-19 (not recorded which).

In its sample, this clone was seen once. The chain couples TRBV7-3 to TRBJ2-1; D is unclear. Germline CDR1 SGHTA, CDR2 FQGTGA. V was cut by 5 bases and J by 6 bases, with 11 bases left in between. The CDR3 loop spans 13 amino acids. The CDR3 loop is CASSESYGNEQFF. The CDR3 DNA reads as TGTGCCAGCAGCGAGTCCTATGGCAATGAGCAGTTCTTC.

The table lists this clone with a count of one. V and J are TRBV5-1 and TRBJ2-1, with TRBD1 as a possible D gene (7 bases). Germline V gives CDR1 SGHRS, CDR2 YFSETQ. Trimming removed 4 bases at V and 4 bases at J, with 18 bases between. The CDR3 sequence is 16 residues long. CDR3: CASSAAGGRIYNEQFF. The CDR3 DNA reads TGCGCCAGCAGCGCCGCAGGGGGGCGGATATACAATGAGCAGTTCTTC.

The chain combines TRBV5-1 with TRBJ2-3; the D is unclear. V was trimmed by 2 bases and J by 7 bases, leaving 5 bases between them. The CDR3 contains 11 residues. In germline, CDR1 is SGHRS, CDR2 YFSETQ. CDR3 region: CASSFSNTQYF. DNA of the CDR3: TGCGCCAGCAGCTTTTCAAATACGCAGTATTTT.

The V and J genes are TRBV24-1 and TRBJ2-1, with TRBD1 matching over 9 bases. CDR1 and CDR2 (germline): KGHDR, SFDVKD. CDR3 length: 17 amino acids. Trimming at V came to 5 bases and at J to 3 bases, leaving 10 bases not matched to a gene. The CDR3 reads CATSATGVGQGYNEQFF. The CDR3 DNA sequence: TGTGCCACCAGTGCCACCGGGGTGGGACAGGGCTACAATGAGCAGTTCTTC.

Only a few counts were recorded for this clone. The rearrangement links TRBV6-5 to TRBJ2-7; unclear D gene. CDR1 MNHEY and CDR2 SVGAGI come from the germline V gene. V lost 6 bases and J 8 bases, leaving 20 bases between the germline ends. The CDR3 loop spans 14 amino acids. The CDR3 DNA follows: TGTGCCAGCAGACCCGAGGTCCTTAGCATCAAGCAGTACTTC. Encoded protein: CASRPEVLSIKQYF.

V and J are TRBV7-2 and TRBJ2-5; 7 bases map to TRBD1. The CDR3 totals 15 residues. Germline V gene sequence: CDR1 SGHTA, CDR2 FQGNSA. Trimming at V came to 2 bases and at J to 2 bases, leaving 5 bases not matched to a gene. The CDR3 nucleotides read TGTGCCAGCAGCTTACAGACAGGGCCACAAGAGACCCAGTACTTC. It yields the protein CASSLQTGPQETQYF. The complete variable domain, with remaining parts taken from reference TRBV7-2 and TRBJ2-5, reads GAGVSQSPSNKVTEKGKDVELRCDPISGHTALYWYRQSLGQGLEFLIYFQGNSAPDKSGLPSDRFSAERTGGSVSTLTIQRTQQEDSAVYLCASSLQTGPQETQYFGPGTRLLVL.

The chain joins TRBV14 to TRBJ1-6; D unresolved. This CDR3 has 17 residues. Per germline, CDR1 SGHDN and CDR2 FVKESK. Trimming cost V 2 bases and J 9 bases, with 20 bases left between them. The CDR3 region is CASSQSTLAGYSSPLHF. The CDR3 DNA reads as TGTGCCAGCAGCCAATCAACGTTGGCAGGATATTCTTCACCCCTCCACTTT. Supplemented by reference TRBV14 and TRBJ1-6, the full variable domain reads EAGVTQFPSHSVIEKGQTVTLRCDPISGHDNLYWYRRVMGKEIKFLLHFVKESKQDESGMPNNRFLAERTGGTYSTLKVQPAELEDSGVYFCASSQSTLAGYSSPLHFGNGTRLTVT.

The chain carries TRBV7-2 and TRBJ1-4; D gene ambiguous. From germline, CDR1 is SGHTA and CDR2 FQGNSA. V lost 3 bases, J lost 8 bases, and 10 bases lay in between. The CDR3 spans 13 residues. The CDR3 nucleotides are TGTGCCAGCAGCTTCCGGGGTAGGGAAAAACTGTTTTTT. Its translation is CASSFRGREKLFF.

The chain links TRBV7-8 to TRBJ2-2; the D gene is possibly TRBD2 (6 bases). This CDR3 region has 15 residues. The germline CDR1 and CDR2 sequences are SGHVS and FQNEAQ. V was trimmed by 4 bases and J by 3 bases, leaving 12 bases between them. In nucleotides, the CDR3 is TGTGCCAGCAGCTCGCGGGGATCGGACACCGGGGAGCTGTTTTTT. This codes for CASSSRGSDTGELFF.

This chain joins TRBV6-5 and TRBJ2-1, with D tentatively TRBD2 (6 bases). CDR1 MNHEY and CDR2 SVGAGI come from the germline V gene. This CDR3 is built from 12 residues. The germline V and J ends were trimmed by 11 bases and 10 bases, with 18 bases remaining between them. The CDR3 reads CACGTHPREQFF. CDR3 nucleotide sequence: TGTGCCTGCGGGACGCACCCAAGAGAGCAGTTCTTC.

The chain recombines TRBV7-9 with TRBJ2-1; 7 nucleotides agree with TRBD1. The trim removed 4 bases at V and 2 bases at J, leaving 5 bases unmatched. The CDR3 consists of 15 residues. Per germline, CDR1 SEHNR and CDR2 FQNEAQ (reference sequence). The CDR3 region has the DNA TGTGCCAGCAGCTGGAAGGGGGCGACCTACAATGAGCAGTTCTTC. Its protein is CASSWKGATYNEQFF.

The rearrangement uses TRBV19 and TRBJ1-3; 8 bases map to TRBD1. Germline V CDR1 and CDR2: LNHDA, SQIVND (reference sequence). The CDR3 contains 16 residues. V shed 7 bases, J shed 0 bases, and the junction held 8 bases outside the gene matches. CDR3 loop: CASTAGQDYSGNTIYF. The CDR3 nucleotides read TGTGCCAGTACCGCGGGACAGGACTACTCTGGAAACACCATATATTTT.

V usage is TRBV4-1 and J usage is TRBJ2-3; 9 positions match TRBD2. This CDR3 has 18 amino acids. The J segment lost 4 bases and the V segment lost 1 base, leaving 12 bases of the junction unmatched. Germline loops: CDR1 MGHRA, CDR2 YSYEKL. CDR3 sequence: CASSQGAGGPLIADTQYF. The CDR3 DNA sequence: TGCGCCAGCAGCCAAGGGGCGGGGGGGCCACTTATCGCAGATACGCAGTATTTT.

The chain has TRBV5-6 and TRBJ1-1; tentative D call: TRBD1 (5 bases). Germline CDR1 and CDR2: SGHDT and YYEEEE. The CDR3 contains 14 residues. Trimming took off 2 bases at V and 5 bases at J, with 13 bases between the two ends. The CDR3 spells CASSLVFGGTEAFF. In DNA form, the CDR3 reads TGTGCCAGCAGCTTAGTATTCGGGGGTACTGAAGCTTTCTTT.

This chain uses TRBV14 with TRBJ1-1; no definite D call. CDR3 length equals 14 residues. The V gene's germline CDR1 is SGHDN and CDR2 FVKESK. Trimming removed 4 bases from V and 10 bases from J, with 19 bases in between. CDR3 protein: CASSPLIFGEGAFF. In DNA, the CDR3 is TGTGCCAGCAGCCCCTTAATTTTTGGGGAGGGAGCTTTCTTT.

The chain combines TRBV6-2 or TRBV6-3 with TRBJ1-5, with TRBD1 as a possible D gene (6 bases). CDR3 length equals 17 residues. The V gene's germline CDR1 is MNHEY and CDR2 SVGEGT. V lost 5 bases, J lost 3 bases, and 20 bases lay in between. The CDR3 is CASSRVKLQGPNQPQHF. The CDR3 DNA reads TGTGCCAGCAGTCGGGTAAAATTACAGGGCCCCAATCAGCCCCAGCATTTT.

This chain connects TRBV28 to TRBJ1-1; a weak D match, TRBD1 (6 bases). Trimming took off 4 bases at V and 5 bases at J, with 14 bases between the two ends. CDR1 MDHEN and CDR2 SYDVKM come from the germline V gene. The CDR3 is made up of 14 amino acids. The CDR3 DNA is TGTGCCAGCAGTTGGGGACACCCGAAGACTGAAGCTTTCTTT. Amino acids: CASSWGHPKTEAFF.

The chain is built from TRBV5-3 and TRBJ2-1, with TRBD2 matching 12 bases. TRBV5-3 is annotated as an ORF whose role is uncertain. The junction had 13 bases not matched to a gene; V was cut back by 3 bases and J by 3 bases. The CDR3 has 19 amino acids. The CDR3 nucleotides read TGTGCCAGAAGCTACGGACTAGCGGGGCCTATTAGGGACTACAATGAGCAGTTCTTC. As protein: CARSYGLAGPIRDYNEQFF.

This clone was picked up a small number of times. The V call is TRBV5-1, the J call TRBJ2-2, with D tentatively TRBD2 (5 bases). The CDR3 extends over 15 amino acids. Trimming left V 0 bases short and J 2 bases short, with 8 bases between. Germline V gene data show CDR1 as SGHRS and CDR2 as YFSETQ. The CDR3 nucleotides are TGCGCCAGCAGCTTGGGACTACCCAACACCGGGGAGCTGTTTTTT. Amino acid sequence: CASSLGLPNTGELFF.

The chain recombines TRBV7-2 with TRBJ1-1, with TRBD1 as a possible D gene (6 bases). V lost 1 base and J lost 2, with 8 bases in between. In germline, CDR1 is SGHTA, CDR2 FQGNSA. This CDR3 region has 14 residues. The CDR3 DNA reads as TGTGCCAGCAGCTTAGGACAGGTTAACACTGAAGCTTTCTTT. Amino acid sequence: CASSLGQVNTEAFF.

This sequence joins TRBV18 and TRBJ1-6; TRBD1 aligns across 8 bases. The CDR3 totals 15 residues. V gave up 3 bases and J gave up 7 bases; unmatched junction bases: 5. The germline CDR1 and CDR2 sequences are KGHSH and LQKENI. The CDR3 sequence is CASSPGQAQNSPLHF. The CDR3 bases are TGTGCCAGCTCACCGGGACAGGCCCAGAATTCACCCCTCCACTTT. The full variable domain, its missing parts supplied by reference TRBV18 and TRBJ1-6, is NAGVMQNPRHLVRRRGQEARLRCSPMKGHSHVYWYRQLPEEGLKFMVYLQKENIIDESGMPKERFSAEFPKEGPSILRIQQVVRGDSAAYFCASSPGQAQNSPLHFGNGTRLTVT.

This clone was seen only once. V gene TRBV2 combines with J gene TRBJ1-2; 9 bases match TRBD1. Germline V lookup: CDR1 SNHLY, CDR2 FYNNEI. The V segment lost 6 bases and the J segment 8 bases; nucleotides outside the gene matches: 10. CDR3 length: 14 residues. In DNA form, the CDR3 reads TGTGCCAGCAGATTGGGACAGGGAGACAAGGGCTACACCTTC. Amino acid sequence: CASRLGQGDKGYTF.

This clone showed up just once. The chain carries TRBV13 and TRBJ1-6; D not resolved. In germline, CDR1 is PRHDT, CDR2 FYEKMQ (reference sequence). There are 12 residues in the CDR3. V lost 7 bases, J lost 10 bases, and 11 bases lay in between. CDR3 amino acids: CASKLLGSPLHF. The DNA for the CDR3 is TGTGCCAGCAAGTTGCTAGGCTCACCCCTCCACTTT.

The chain joins TRBV28 to TRBJ1-6; D uncertain. CDR3 length: 12 amino acids. CDR1 is MDHEN, CDR2 SYDVKM, per germline. The ends were cut back, 1 base at V and 12 bases at J, with 7 bases in the middle. The CDR3, as DNA: TGTGCCAGCAGTTTATCACAGCTACCCCTCCACTTT. Translation gives CASSLSQLPLHF.

V usage is TRBV6-5 and J usage is TRBJ2-3; 8 bases line up with TRBD1. Germline trimming cut 7 bases from V and 2 bases from J; bases unmatched to any gene: 8. The CDR3 is 15 residues long. Looked up from germline, CDR1 is MNHEY and CDR2 is SVGAGI. The DNA of the CDR3 is TGTGCCAGCACCGCAGGGGGCTCGTACACAGATACGCAGTATTTT. Translating it yields CASTAGGSYTDTQYF.

The chain has TRBV5-5 and TRBJ2-3, with 9 nucleotides matching TRBD2. The CDR3 runs 13 residues. V shed 6 bases, J shed 3 bases, and the junction held 2 bases outside the gene matches. Germline CDR1 and CDR2: SGHKS and YYEKEE (reference sequence). CDR3 bases: TGTGCCAGCACTAGCGGGGAGACAGATACGCAGTATTTT. Protein: CASTSGETDTQYF.

The genes are TRBV2 and TRBJ2-1, with TRBD1 matching over 7 bases. This CDR3 contains 13 residues. The trim removed 6 bases at V and 11 bases at J, leaving 10 bases unmatched. CDR1 SNHLY and CDR2 FYNNEI come from the germline V gene. CDR3 in amino acids: CASRGQRRSKQFF. CDR3 nucleotides: TGTGCCAGCAGGGGACAGAGGCGTAGCAAGCAGTTCTTC.

The genes are TRBV7-6 and TRBJ1-3; TRBD1 aligns across 10 bases. Germline CDR1 is SGHVS and CDR2 is FNYEAQ. The CDR3 covers 15 residues. After removal of 5 bases from V and 9 bases from J, the junction contained 10 bases not matched to a gene. The CDR3 DNA follows: TGTGCCAGCAGCCGAGCCGGGACAGGGGCTAGCACCATATATTTT. Translated: CASSRAGTGASTIYF.

For the CDR3, the DNA is TGTGCCAGCAGCCTGGGTGGAGCGAGCACTGAAGCTTTCTTT. Translated, it gives CASSLGGASTEAFF. This chain uses TRBV6-5 with TRBJ1-1, with D unclear. V was cut by 6 bases and J by 4 bases, with 15 bases left in between. This CDR3 region has 14 residues. In germline, CDR1 is MNHEY, CDR2 SVGAGI.

V usage is TRBV5-4 and J usage is TRBJ1-1, with D possibly TRBD1 on 5 matching bases. The CDR3 runs 15 residues. V lost 0 bases, J lost 0 bases, and 9 bases lay in between. The germline V gene encodes CDR1 SGHNT and CDR2 YYREEE (reference sequence). Here the CDR3 reads CASSLGGVLNTEAFF. Here the CDR3 DNA reads TGTGCCAGCAGCTTGGGGGGGGTTTTGAACACTGAAGCTTTCTTT.

The rearrangement links TRBV7-8 to TRBJ1-2, with TRBD1 as a possible D gene (5 bases). Per the germline V gene, CDR1 is SGHVS and CDR2 is FQNEAQ. Between the trimmed V and J ends, which lost 5 bases and 3 bases, there was a span of 13 bases. CDR3 length equals 14 residues. The CDR3 nucleotides read TGTGCCAGCAGCGCCAGGGATACCGACTATGGCTACACCTTC. Its translation: CASSARDTDYGYTF.

V and J are TRBV4-2 and TRBJ2-1, with 7 bases fitting TRBD1. The CDR3 is 16 residues long. Germline V gene sequence: CDR1 LGHNA, CDR2 YNFKEQ. The trim removed 5 bases at V and 0 bases at J, leaving 7 bases unmatched. CDR3 sequence: CASSETGTDSYNEQFF. In nucleotides, the CDR3 is TGTGCCAGCAGCGAAACAGGGACAGACTCCTACAATGAGCAGTTCTTC.